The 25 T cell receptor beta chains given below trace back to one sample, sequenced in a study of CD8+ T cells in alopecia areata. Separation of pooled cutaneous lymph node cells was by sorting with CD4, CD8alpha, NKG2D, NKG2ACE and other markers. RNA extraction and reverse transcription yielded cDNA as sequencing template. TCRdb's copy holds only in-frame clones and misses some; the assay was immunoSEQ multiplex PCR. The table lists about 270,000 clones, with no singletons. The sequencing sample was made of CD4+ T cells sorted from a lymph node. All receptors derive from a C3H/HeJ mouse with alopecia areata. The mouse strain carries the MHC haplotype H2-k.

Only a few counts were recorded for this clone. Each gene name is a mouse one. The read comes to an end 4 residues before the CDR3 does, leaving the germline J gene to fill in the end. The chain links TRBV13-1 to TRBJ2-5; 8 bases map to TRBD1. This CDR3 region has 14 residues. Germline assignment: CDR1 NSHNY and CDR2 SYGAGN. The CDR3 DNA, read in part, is TGTGCCAGCAGTGATTACAGGGGGGAAGAC. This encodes CASSDYRGED. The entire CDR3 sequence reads CASSDYRGEDTQYF.

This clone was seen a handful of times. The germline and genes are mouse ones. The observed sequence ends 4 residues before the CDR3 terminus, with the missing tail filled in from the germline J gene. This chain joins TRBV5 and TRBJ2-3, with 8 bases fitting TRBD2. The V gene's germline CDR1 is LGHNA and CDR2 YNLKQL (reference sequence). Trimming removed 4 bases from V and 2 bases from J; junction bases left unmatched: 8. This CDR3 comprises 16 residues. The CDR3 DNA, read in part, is TGTGCCAGCAGCCCCCGGACTGGGTCTGTTGCAGAA. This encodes CASSPRTGSVAE. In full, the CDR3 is CASSPRTGSVAETLYF.

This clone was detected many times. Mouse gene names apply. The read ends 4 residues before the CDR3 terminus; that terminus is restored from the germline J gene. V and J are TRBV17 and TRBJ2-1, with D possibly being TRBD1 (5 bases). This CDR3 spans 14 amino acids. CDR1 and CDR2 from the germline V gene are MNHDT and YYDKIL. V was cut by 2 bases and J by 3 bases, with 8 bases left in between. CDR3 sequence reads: CASSRLQGYAEQFF. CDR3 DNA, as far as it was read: TGTGCTAGCAGTAGATTGCAGGGCTATGCT.

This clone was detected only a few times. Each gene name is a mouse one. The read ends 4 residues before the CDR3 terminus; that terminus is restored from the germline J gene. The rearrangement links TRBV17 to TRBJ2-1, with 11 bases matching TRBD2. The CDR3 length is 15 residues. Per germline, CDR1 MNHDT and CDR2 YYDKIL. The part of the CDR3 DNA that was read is TGTGCTAGCAGTAGAGTGCACTGGGGGGGCGCT. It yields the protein CASSRVHWGGA. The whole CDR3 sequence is CASSRVHWGGAEQFF.

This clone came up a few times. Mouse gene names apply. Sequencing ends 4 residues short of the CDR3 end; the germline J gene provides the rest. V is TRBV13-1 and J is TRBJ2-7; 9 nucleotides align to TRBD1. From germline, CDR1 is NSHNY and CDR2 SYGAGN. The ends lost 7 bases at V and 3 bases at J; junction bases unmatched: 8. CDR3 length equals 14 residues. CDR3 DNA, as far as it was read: TGTGCCAGCGGATCCGGGACAGGGTTCTAT. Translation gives CASGSGTGFY. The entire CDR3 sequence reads CASGSGTGFYEQYF.

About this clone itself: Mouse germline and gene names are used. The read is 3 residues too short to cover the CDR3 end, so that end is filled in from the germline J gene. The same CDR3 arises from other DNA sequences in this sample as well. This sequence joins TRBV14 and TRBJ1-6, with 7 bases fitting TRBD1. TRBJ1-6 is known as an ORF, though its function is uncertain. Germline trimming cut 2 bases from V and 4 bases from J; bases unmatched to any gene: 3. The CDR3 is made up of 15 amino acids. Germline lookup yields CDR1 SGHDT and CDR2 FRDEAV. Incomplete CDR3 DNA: TGTGCCAGCAGTTTTGGGGACAGATATAATTCGCCC. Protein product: CASSFGDRYNSP. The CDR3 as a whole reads CASSFGDRYNSPLYF.

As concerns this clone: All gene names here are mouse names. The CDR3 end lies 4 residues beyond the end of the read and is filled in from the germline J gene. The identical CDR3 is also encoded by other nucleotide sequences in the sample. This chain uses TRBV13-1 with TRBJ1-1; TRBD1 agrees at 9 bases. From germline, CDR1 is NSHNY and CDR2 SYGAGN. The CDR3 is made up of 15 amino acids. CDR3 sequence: CASSDADRGGTEVFF. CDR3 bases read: TGTGCCAGCAGTGATGCGGACAGGGGTGGGACA.

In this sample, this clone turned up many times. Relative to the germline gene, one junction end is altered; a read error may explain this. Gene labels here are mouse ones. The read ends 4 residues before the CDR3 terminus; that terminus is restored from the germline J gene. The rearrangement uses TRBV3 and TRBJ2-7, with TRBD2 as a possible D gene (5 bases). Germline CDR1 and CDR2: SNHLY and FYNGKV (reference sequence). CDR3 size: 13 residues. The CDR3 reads CDSPLGSSYEQYF. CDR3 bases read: TGTGACAGCCCTCTGGGTAGCTCCTAT.

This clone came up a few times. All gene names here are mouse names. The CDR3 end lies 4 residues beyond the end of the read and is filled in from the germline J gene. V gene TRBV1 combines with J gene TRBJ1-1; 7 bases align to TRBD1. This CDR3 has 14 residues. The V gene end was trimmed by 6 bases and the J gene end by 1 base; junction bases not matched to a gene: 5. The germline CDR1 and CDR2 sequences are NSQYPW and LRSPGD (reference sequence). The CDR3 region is CTCSPRGQNTEVFF. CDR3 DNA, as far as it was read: TGCACCTGCAGCCCAAGGGGGCAAAACACA.

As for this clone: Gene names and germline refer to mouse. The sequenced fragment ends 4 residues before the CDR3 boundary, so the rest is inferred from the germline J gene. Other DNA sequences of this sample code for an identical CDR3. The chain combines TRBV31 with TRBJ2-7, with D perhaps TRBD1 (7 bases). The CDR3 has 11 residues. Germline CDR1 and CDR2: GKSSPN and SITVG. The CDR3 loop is CAWTGGYEQYF. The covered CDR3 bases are TGTGCCTGGACAGGGGGGTAT.

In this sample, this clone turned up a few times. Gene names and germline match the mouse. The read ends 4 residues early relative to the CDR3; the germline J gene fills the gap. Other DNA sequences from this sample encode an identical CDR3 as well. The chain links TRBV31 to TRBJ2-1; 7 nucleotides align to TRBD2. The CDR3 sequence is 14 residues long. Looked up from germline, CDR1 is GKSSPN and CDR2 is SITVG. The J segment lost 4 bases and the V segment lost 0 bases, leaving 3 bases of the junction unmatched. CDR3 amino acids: CAWSLAGGYAEQFF. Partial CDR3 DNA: TGTGCCTGGAGTCTAGCTGGGGGTTATGCT.

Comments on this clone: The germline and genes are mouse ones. The sequenced part of the CDR3 DNA is TGTGCCTGGAGTCTAGACAAAAACTATGCT. Its protein product is CAWSLDKNYA. The full CDR3 is CAWSLDKNYAEQFF. The chain employs TRBV31 and TRBJ2-1, with D uncertain. The read halts 4 residues ahead of the CDR3 end, with the missing end drawn from the germline J gene. V lost 0 bases and J 1 base, leaving 7 bases between the germline ends. This CDR3 is built from 14 residues. The germline V gene encodes CDR1 GKSSPN and CDR2 SITVG.

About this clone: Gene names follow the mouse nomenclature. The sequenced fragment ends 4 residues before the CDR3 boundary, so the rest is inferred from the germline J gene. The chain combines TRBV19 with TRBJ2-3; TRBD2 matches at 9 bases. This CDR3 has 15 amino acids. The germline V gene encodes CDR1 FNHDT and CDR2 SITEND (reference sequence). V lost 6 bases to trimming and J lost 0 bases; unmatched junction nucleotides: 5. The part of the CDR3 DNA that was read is TGTGCCAGCACCCCAGACTGGGGGAGTGCAGAA. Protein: CASTPDWGSAE. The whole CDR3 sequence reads CASTPDWGSAETLYF.

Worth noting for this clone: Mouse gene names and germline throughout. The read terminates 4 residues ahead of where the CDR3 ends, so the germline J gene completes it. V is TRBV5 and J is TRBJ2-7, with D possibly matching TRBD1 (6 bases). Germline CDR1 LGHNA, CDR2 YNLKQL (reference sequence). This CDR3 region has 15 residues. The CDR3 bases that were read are TGTGCCAGCAGCCAAGATAGGCAGGGGTTATAT. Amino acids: CASSQDRQGLY. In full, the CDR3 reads CASSQDRQGLYEQYF.

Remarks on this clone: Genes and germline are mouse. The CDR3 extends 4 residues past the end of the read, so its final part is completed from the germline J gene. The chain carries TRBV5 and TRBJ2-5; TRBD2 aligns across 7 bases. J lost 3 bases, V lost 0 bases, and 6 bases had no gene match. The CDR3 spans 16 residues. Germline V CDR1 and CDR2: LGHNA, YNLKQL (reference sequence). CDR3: CASSQDSRWGQDTQYF. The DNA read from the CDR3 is TGTGCCAGCAGCCAAGATTCCCGCTGGGGGCAAGAC.

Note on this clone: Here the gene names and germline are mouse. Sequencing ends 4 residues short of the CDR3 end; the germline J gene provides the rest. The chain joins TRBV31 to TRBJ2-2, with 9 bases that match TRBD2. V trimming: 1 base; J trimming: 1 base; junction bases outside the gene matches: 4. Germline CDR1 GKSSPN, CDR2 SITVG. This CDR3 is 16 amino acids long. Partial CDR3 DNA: TGTGCCTGGAGTCCAAGACTGGGGGTAAACACCGGG. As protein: CAWSPRLGVNTG. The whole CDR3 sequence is CAWSPRLGVNTGQLYF.

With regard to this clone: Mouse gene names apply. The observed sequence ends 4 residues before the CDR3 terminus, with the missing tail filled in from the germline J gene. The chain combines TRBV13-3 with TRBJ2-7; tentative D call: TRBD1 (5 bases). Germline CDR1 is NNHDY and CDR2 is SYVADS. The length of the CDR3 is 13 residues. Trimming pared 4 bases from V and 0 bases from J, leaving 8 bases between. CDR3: CASSQGGSYEQYF. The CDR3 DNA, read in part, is TGTGCCAGCAGTCAGGGTGGCTCCTAT.

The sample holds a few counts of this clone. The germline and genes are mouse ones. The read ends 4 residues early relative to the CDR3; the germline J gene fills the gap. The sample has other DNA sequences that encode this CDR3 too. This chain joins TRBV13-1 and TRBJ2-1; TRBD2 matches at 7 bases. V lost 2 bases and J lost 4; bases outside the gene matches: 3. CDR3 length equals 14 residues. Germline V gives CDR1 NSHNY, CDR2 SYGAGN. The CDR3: CASSETGGYAEQFF. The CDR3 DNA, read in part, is TGTGCCAGCAGTGAAACGGGGGGGTATGCT.

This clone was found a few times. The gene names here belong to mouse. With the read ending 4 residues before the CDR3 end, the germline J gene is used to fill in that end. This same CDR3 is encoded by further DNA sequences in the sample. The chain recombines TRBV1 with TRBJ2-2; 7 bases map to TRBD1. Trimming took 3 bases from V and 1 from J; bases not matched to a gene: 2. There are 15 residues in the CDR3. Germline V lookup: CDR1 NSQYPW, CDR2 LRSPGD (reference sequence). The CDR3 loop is CTCSAPGGNTGQLYF. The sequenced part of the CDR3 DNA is TGCACCTGCAGTGCCCCAGGGGGAAACACCGGG.

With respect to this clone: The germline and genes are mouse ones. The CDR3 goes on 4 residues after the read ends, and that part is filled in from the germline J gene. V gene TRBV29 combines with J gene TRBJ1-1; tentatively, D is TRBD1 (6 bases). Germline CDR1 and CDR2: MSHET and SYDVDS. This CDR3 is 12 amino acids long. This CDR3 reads CASSFDRTEVFF. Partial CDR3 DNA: TGTGCTAGCAGTTTTGACAGGACA.

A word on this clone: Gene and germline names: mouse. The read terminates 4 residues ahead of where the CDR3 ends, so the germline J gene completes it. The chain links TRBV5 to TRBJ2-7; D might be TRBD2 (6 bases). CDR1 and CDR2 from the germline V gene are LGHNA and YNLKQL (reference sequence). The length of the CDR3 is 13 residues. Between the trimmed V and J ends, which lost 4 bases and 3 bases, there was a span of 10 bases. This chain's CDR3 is CASSPNGGYEQYF. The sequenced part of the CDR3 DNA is TGTGCCAGCAGCCCGAATGGGGGCTAT.

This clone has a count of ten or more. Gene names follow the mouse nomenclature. The CDR3 here is CASSRLGTNTGQLYF. CDR3 DNA (partial): TGTGCCAGCAGTCGACTGGGGACAAACACCGGG. This sequence joins TRBV13-3 and TRBJ2-2; 8 positions match TRBD2. The DNA ends 4 residues before the CDR3 does, and the rest of the CDR3 is filled in from the germline J gene. CDR3 length: 15 residues. V lost 4 bases to trimming and J lost 0 bases; unmatched junction nucleotides: 2. Germline CDR1 NNHDY, CDR2 SYVADS.

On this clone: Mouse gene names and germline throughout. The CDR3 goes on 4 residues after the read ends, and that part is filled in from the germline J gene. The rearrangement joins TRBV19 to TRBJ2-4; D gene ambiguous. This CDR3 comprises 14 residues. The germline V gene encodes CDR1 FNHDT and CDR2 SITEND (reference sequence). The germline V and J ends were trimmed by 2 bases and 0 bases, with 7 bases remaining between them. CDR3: CASSMQNSQNTLYF. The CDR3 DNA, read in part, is TGTGCCAGCAGTATGCAGAACAGTCAAAAC.

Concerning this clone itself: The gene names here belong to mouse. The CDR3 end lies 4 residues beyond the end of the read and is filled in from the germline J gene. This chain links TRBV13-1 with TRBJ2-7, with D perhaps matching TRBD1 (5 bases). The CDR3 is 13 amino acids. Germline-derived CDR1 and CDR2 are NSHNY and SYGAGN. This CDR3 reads CASSDTGPNEQYF. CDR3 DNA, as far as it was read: TGTGCCAGCAGTGATACAGGTCCTAAT.

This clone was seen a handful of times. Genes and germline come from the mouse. CDR3 sequence: CASGDPGQGADTEVFF. The covered CDR3 bases are TGTGCCAGCGGTGATCCGGGACAGGGGGCCGACACA. The chain carries TRBV13-2 and TRBJ1-1; 12 positions match TRBD1. The read halts 4 residues ahead of the CDR3 end, with the missing end drawn from the germline J gene. Germline lookup yields CDR1 NNHNN and CDR2 SYGAGS (reference sequence). The CDR3 spans 16 residues. J gave up 3 bases and V 1 base, and 4 bases lay outside the gene matches.